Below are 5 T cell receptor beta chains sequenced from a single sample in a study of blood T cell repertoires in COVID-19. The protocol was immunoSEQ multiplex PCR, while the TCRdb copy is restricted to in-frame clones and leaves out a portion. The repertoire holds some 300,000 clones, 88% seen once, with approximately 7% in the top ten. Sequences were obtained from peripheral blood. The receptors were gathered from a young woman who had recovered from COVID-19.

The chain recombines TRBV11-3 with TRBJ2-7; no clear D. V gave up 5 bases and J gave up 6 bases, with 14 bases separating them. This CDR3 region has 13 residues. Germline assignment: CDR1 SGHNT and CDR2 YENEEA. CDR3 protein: CASSPPSGSEQYF. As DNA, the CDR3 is TGTGCCAGCAGCCCCCCGTCGGGTAGCGAGCAGTACTTC.

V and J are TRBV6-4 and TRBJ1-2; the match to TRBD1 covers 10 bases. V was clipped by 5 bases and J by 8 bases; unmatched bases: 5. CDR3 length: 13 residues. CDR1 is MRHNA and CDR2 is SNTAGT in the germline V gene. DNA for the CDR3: TGTGCCAGCAGTCGGGACAGGGGAGAGGGCTACACCTTC. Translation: CASSRDRGEGYTF.

CDR3 in amino acids: CASSVSLFGNTIYF. The DNA for the CDR3 is TGTGCCAGCAGCGTCTCCCTGTTCGGAAACACCATATATTTT. The chain has TRBV11-2 and TRBJ1-3; D is uncertain. The germline gives CDR1 SGHAT, CDR2 FQNNGV. V gave up 5 bases and J gave up 4 bases, with 12 bases separating them. There are 14 residues in the CDR3.

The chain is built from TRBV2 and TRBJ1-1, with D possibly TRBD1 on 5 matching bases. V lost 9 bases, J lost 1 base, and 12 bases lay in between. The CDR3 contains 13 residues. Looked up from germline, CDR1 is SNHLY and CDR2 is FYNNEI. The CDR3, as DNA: TGTGCCAGTTGGGGAACAGGGAACACTGAAGCTTTCTTT. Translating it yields CASWGTGNTEAFF.

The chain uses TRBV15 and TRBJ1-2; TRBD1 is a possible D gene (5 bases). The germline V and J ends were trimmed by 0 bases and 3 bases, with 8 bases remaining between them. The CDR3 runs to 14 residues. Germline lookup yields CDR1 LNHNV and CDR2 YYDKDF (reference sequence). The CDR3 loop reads CATSRDLTDYGYTF. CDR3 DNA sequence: TGTGCCACCAGCAGAGACCTGACAGACTATGGCTACACCTTC.